Given below is one T cell receptor (beta chain) in context. Its antigen is as yet unknown. In germline, CDR1 is MNHNS, CDR2 SASEGT. The CDR3 totals 17 residues. Trimming took 2 bases from V and 9 from J; bases not matched to a gene: 11. This record belongs to a study of cytomegalovirus exposure and HLA in healthy donors. Study-wide background: Out of about 190 million T cells, an earlier analysis found 117 million unique TCR beta sequences in total. In terms of ancestry, the Caucasian-associated cluster contained roughly 80% of the 300 to 400 genotyped donors. Overall study results and limits: Reportedly, a later analysis found an Asian-associated ancestry cluster had fewer N-insertions than the roughly 670-donor mean.

PCR employed 60 Vbeta and 13 Jbeta primers. Original processing notes: Unique TCR beta chains totaled some 81 million in a later count, with 8.5 million to 12 million of them shared. Profiling relied on immunoSEQ multiplex PCR, and the TCRdb table lists in-frame clones only, not all of them. That table is the source of V, J and clone size, and D and trimming were worked out from the DNA. The data contain around 150,000 clones, around 80% of them singletons. The chain joins TRBV6-1 to TRBJ2-1; 12 bases line up with TRBD1. The clonotype originates from a man aged 35 to 55 in good health and CMV-seronegative. The specimen sequenced was PBMCs. CDR3 amino acids: CASSEMILGQGAGEQFF. The CDR3 coding sequence is TGTGCCAGCAGTGAAATGATTTTGGGACAGGGGGCTGGTGAGCAGTTCTTC.